The subject of this entry is one T cell receptor (beta chain). Its antigen remains unidentified. A much larger clone sits a single nucleotide away, making a read error possible. Every one of the donors was a Caucasian adult that lived in Nashville, Tennessee. The CDR3 loop spans 12 amino acids. Germline CDR1 reads LNHNV; CDR2 reads YYDKDF (reference sequence). The V end was cut by 6 bases, the J end by 2 bases, with 6 bases between. This entry is derived from a study of shared clonotypes between healthy human individuals. General observations from the study: Only blood underwent sampling, and tissue repertoires likely differ.

The assay ran at deep level. TCRdb's copy holds only in-frame clones and misses some; the assay was immunoSEQ multiplex PCR. Counted here are 490,000 or so clones, around three quarters occurring once; the ten biggest clones make up about 12%. This clonotype was obtained from a woman aged 40 to 55 in good health. Some clones in this sample may be carry-over from other donors' samples. Input material: PBMCs. V is TRBV15 and J is TRBJ2-3; D is ambiguous. The CDR3 here is CATSSNTDTQYF. CDR3 nucleotide sequence: TGTGCCACCAGTTCGAACACAGATACGCAGTATTTT.